This entry lists 25 T cell receptor beta chains sequenced from one sample in a study of T cell changes during pregnancy in multiple sclerosis. Some clones are missing from TCRdb's copy, which holds only in-frame ones; the method was immunoSEQ multiplex PCR. The data show 80,000 to 100,000 clones, with approximately 93% seen just once and about 0.98% held by the top ten. The input for sequencing was peripheral blood, taken after pregnancy. These receptors all come from a female donor with multiple sclerosis, enrolled in a pregnancy study.

V gene TRBV2 combines with J gene TRBJ1-2; tentatively, D is TRBD1 (5 bases). CDR1 is SNHLY and CDR2 is FYNNEI in the germline V gene. This CDR3 has 13 amino acids. The V and J ends lost 3 bases and 6 bases respectively, with 11 bases between them. The CDR3 spells CASSDRVTDGYTF. In DNA form, the CDR3 reads TGTGCCAGCAGTGACAGGGTTACGGATGGCTACACCTTC.

This sequence joins TRBV7-2 and TRBJ2-5, with 9 bases aligning to TRBD1. V trimming: 2 bases; J trimming: 7 bases; junction bases outside the gene matches: 5. Germline V gene sequence: CDR1 SGHTA, CDR2 FQGNSA. There are 14 residues in the CDR3. CDR3 loop: CASSLLGQGRTQYF. CDR3 sequence (DNA): TGTGCCAGCAGCTTATTGGGACAGGGCCGGACCCAGTACTTC.

This chain joins TRBV11-2 and TRBJ2-3, with a possible D match to TRBD2 (6 bases). The CDR3 runs to 14 residues. Trimming left V 4 bases short and J 0 bases short, with 8 bases between. Germline assignment: CDR1 SGHAT and CDR2 FQNNGV. The CDR3 protein is CASSYGGSTDTQYF. The CDR3 coding sequence is TGTGCCAGCAGCTACGGAGGGAGCACAGATACGCAGTATTTT.

The chain joins TRBV30 to TRBJ2-4; D is unresolved. Germline V CDR1 and CDR2: GTSNPN, SVGIG (reference sequence). The CDR3 runs 16 residues. V was shortened by 4 bases and J by 0 bases, with 16 bases between the two germline ends. The CDR3 spells CAWKASIFVAKNIQYF. The DNA of the CDR3 is TGTGCCTGGAAAGCATCTATTTTTGTAGCCAAAAACATTCAGTACTTC.

The V and J genes are TRBV5-1 and TRBJ1-1; D unclear. V was shortened by 0 bases and J by 4 bases, with 10 bases between the two germline ends. CDR1 SGHRS and CDR2 YFSETQ come from the germline V gene. CDR3 size: 14 residues. CDR3: CASSLGHSGTEAFF. CDR3 sequence (DNA): TGCGCCAGCAGCTTGGGACACAGTGGCACTGAAGCTTTCTTT.

The chain has TRBV9 and TRBJ2-7, with a tentative D call TRBD2 (5 bases). The CDR3 has 13 residues. The germline V gene has CDR1 SGDLS and CDR2 YYNGEE. V lost 3 bases, J lost 6 bases, and 13 bases lay in between. In nucleotides, the CDR3 is TGTGCCAGCAGCGCCCCCAATAGCGCCGAGCAGTACTTC. This encodes CASSAPNSAEQYF.

V gene TRBV28 combines with J gene TRBJ2-7; the match to TRBD1 covers 8 bases. Trimming removed 10 bases from V and 2 bases from J; junction bases left unmatched: 25. Germline CDR1 and CDR2: MDHEN and SYDVKM. CDR3 length: 19 residues. The CDR3 nucleotides read TGTGCCACGCGTACGGTCGATGGCACACAGGGGGTATCGACCTACGAGCAGTACTTC. Amino acids: CATRTVDGTQGVSTYEQYF.

The chain couples TRBV27 to TRBJ2-7; the match to TRBD2 covers 11 bases. V lost 0 bases to trimming and J lost 3 bases; unmatched junction nucleotides: 1. The germline V gene encodes CDR1 MNHEY and CDR2 SMNVEV (reference sequence). The CDR3 spans 15 residues. In DNA form, the CDR3 reads TGTGCCAGCAGTTTATCGACTAGCGGGAACTACGAGCAGTACTTC. Amino acid sequence: CASSLSTSGNYEQYF.

In DNA, the CDR3 is TGTGCCAGCAGTTACAAGCACCAAGAGACCCAGTACTTC. It yields the protein CASSYKHQETQYF. J is TRBJ2-5 and V is TRBV6-6; D is undetermined. The germline V gene has CDR1 MNHNY and CDR2 SVGAGI (reference sequence). The V and J ends lost 2 bases and 0 bases respectively, with 4 bases between them. The CDR3 has 13 residues.

The chain links TRBV6-4 to TRBJ2-2; 9 bases map to TRBD1. Per germline, CDR1 MRHNA and CDR2 SNTAGT. The CDR3 totals 17 residues. With V trimmed by 6 bases and J by 0 bases, 8 bases remained unmatched. The CDR3 reads CASSLNTGGTNTGELFF. The CDR3 DNA reads as TGTGCCAGCAGCTTAAACACAGGGGGCACGAACACCGGGGAGCTGTTTTTT.

The chain links TRBV7-2 to TRBJ2-7, with TRBD2 matching over 8 bases. The CDR3 totals 15 residues. Per germline, CDR1 SGHTA and CDR2 FQGNSA. With V trimmed by 5 bases and J by 0 bases, 6 bases remained unmatched. This CDR3 is CASSLSGESSYEQYF. CDR3 sequence (DNA): TGTGCCAGCAGCCTTAGCGGGGAAAGCTCCTACGAGCAGTACTTC.

CDR3 protein: CASSLLFSPRDEQFF. The CDR3 coding sequence is TGTGCCAGCAGTTTGCTGTTCTCCCCCAGGGATGAGCAGTTCTTC. V usage is TRBV27 and J usage is TRBJ2-1; tentative D call: TRBD1 (5 bases). The CDR3 contains 15 residues. Trimming took off 3 bases at V and 8 bases at J, with 17 bases between the two ends. Germline assignment: CDR1 MNHEY and CDR2 SMNVEV (reference sequence).

This rearrangement joins TRBV29-1 to TRBJ1-1; D is unresolved. Germline assignment: CDR1 SQVTM and CDR2 ANQGSEA. The CDR3 contains 14 residues. Trimming stripped 4 bases from V and 1 base from J, with 13 bases between. Here the CDR3 DNA reads TGCAGCGTTGGTCACAGCGGCGGGAACACTGAAGCTTTCTTT. Its translation: CSVGHSGGNTEAFF.

This rearrangement joins TRBV5-4 to TRBJ1-1; D is undetermined. The ends were cut back, 4 bases at V and 1 base at J, with 8 bases in the middle. CDR3 length: 13 amino acids. The germline V gene has CDR1 SGHNT and CDR2 YYREEE (reference sequence). This CDR3 reads CASSTGANTEAFF. CDR3 nucleotides: TGTGCCAGCAGCACGGGAGCGAACACTGAAGCTTTCTTT. Full variable domain (outside the CDR3, taken from reference TRBV5-4 and TRBJ1-1): ETGVTQSPTHLIKTRGQQVTLRCSSQSGHNTVSWYQQALGQGPQFIFQYYREEENGRGNFPPRFSGLQFPNYSSELNVNALELDDSALYLCASSTGANTEAFFGQGTRLTVV.

The count of this clone is one. This chain connects TRBV10-3 to TRBJ2-1; maybe TRBD2 (6 bases). CDR3 length: 13 residues. CDR1 and CDR2 (germline): ENHRY, SYGVKD. V gave up 2 bases and J gave up 8 bases, with 10 bases separating them. CDR3 bases: TGTGCCATCAGTGAGAGGGCTAGCGATGAGCAGTTCTTC. Its translation is CAISERASDEQFF.

This chain connects TRBV7-9 to TRBJ2-7; tentative D call: TRBD1 (6 bases). Trimming took off 5 bases at V and 4 bases at J, with 15 bases between the two ends. Germline V gene data show CDR1 as SEHNR and CDR2 as FQNEAQ (reference sequence). The CDR3 has 14 residues. The CDR3 reads CASSHSGTWYEQYF. CDR3 nucleotide sequence: TGTGCCAGCAGCCATTCCGGGACATGGTACGAGCAGTACTTC.

This clone showed up just a few times. The rearrangement uses TRBV10-3 and TRBJ1-2; 7 nucleotides match TRBD1. CDR3 size: 14 residues. V dropped 7 bases and J dropped 2; count of bases not matched to a gene: 7. CDR1 ENHRY and CDR2 SYGVKD come from the germline V gene. The CDR3 DNA follows: TGTGCCATCAAAGGGTGGGACAGAAACTATGGCTACACCTTC. Protein product: CAIKGWDRNYGYTF.

The chain has TRBV19 and TRBJ1-2; D possibly corresponds to TRBD1 (5 bases). The CDR3 runs to 15 residues. The germline V gene has CDR1 LNHDA and CDR2 SQIVND (reference sequence). The ends were cut back, 7 bases at V and 5 bases at J, with 20 bases in the middle. CDR3 DNA: TGTGCCAGTACCTCTCAGGCGGGGGGAAGGTATGGCTACACCTTC. It specifies CASTSQAGGRYGYTF.

The gene calls are TRBV6-5 and TRBJ1-2; 10 bases match TRBD1. J lost 8 bases, V lost 0 bases, and 6 bases had no gene match. This CDR3 has 15 amino acids. Per germline, CDR1 MNHEY and CDR2 SVGAGI. DNA for the CDR3: TGTGCCAGCAGTTACTCGACAGGGGGCGCGAGGGGCTACACCTTC. Protein: CASSYSTGGARGYTF.

The chain couples TRBV27 to TRBJ1-2, with 9 bases matching TRBD1. With 3 bases clipped from V and 4 bases from J, the junction kept 3 bases outside the gene matches. The germline V gene has CDR1 MNHEY and CDR2 SMNVEV (reference sequence). CDR3 size: 14 residues. The CDR3 region is CASSFGTGSYGYTF. The DNA of the CDR3 is TGTGCCAGCAGTTTCGGGACAGGGTCCTATGGCTACACCTTC.

The chain is built from TRBV27 and TRBJ1-2; 7 bases line up with TRBD1. With 4 bases clipped from V and 3 bases from J, the junction kept 2 bases outside the gene matches. In germline, CDR1 is MNHEY, CDR2 SMNVEV (reference sequence). The CDR3 covers 13 residues. The CDR3 DNA sequence: TGTGCCAGCAGTTCCGGGACAGACTATGGCTACACCTTC. Translating it yields CASSSGTDYGYTF.

This chain connects TRBV7-2 to TRBJ2-7, with D perhaps TRBD2 (6 bases). Germline V gives CDR1 SGHTA, CDR2 FQGNSA. This CDR3 spans 13 amino acids. V was pared by 1 base and J by 6 bases, with 10 bases between. CDR3 DNA: TGTGCCAGCAGCTTAGGCTACGGGGGCGAGCAGTACTTC. This encodes CASSLGYGGEQYF.

J is TRBJ2-1 and V is TRBV25-1, with 10 bases matching TRBD2. V was pared by 1 base and J by 15 bases, with 6 bases of the junction left unmatched. Germline lookup yields CDR1 MGHDK and CDR2 SYGVNS. CDR3 length equals 13 residues. The CDR3 region has the DNA TGTGCCAGCAGTGAATGGAGCGGGAGGGTCGCGTTCTTC. It specifies CASSEWSGRVAFF.

The chain combines TRBV28 with TRBJ2-6; maybe TRBD1 (6 bases). With 6 bases removed from V and 0 bases from J, the gap between germline ends came to 21 bases. The CDR3 has 19 residues. Germline V gene data show CDR1 as MDHEN and CDR2 as SYDVKM. As DNA, the CDR3 is TGTGCCAGCAGCCAGCGCACCTGGACAGACTTCTCTGGGGCCAACGTCCTGACTTTC. Protein sequence: CASSQRTWTDFSGANVLTF.

The chain employs TRBV15 and TRBJ2-5, with TRBD2 matching over 7 bases. With 0 bases clipped from V and 4 bases from J, the junction kept 5 bases outside the gene matches. The CDR3 consists of 15 residues. Germline V gives CDR1 LNHNV, CDR2 YYDKDF (reference sequence). CDR3 region: CATSRDGGGVETQYF. The CDR3 nucleotides are TGTGCCACCAGCAGAGATGGGGGGGGAGTAGAGACCCAGTACTTC.